Listed below are T cell receptor beta chains from one sample, sequenced in a study of blood T cell repertoires in COVID-19. Sequenced by immunoSEQ multiplex PCR; TCRdb stores in-frame clones only, minus some. The data show 200,000 to 250,000 clones, around 80% seen once. The specimen was peripheral blood. These receptors were obtained from a woman in her 70s with acute or convalescent COVID-19. Both conserved end residues are part of each CDR3. Fields, in order: CDR3 length, V gene, CDR3 protein.

14 | TRBV30 | CAWSVRGRIYEQYF
15 | TRBV9 | CASSVVQGAYNEQFF
15 | TRBV28 | CASSPPGGTGKEQYF
16 | TRBV14 | CASSPQAGAGNSPLHF
13 | TRBV20-1 | CSASWDNGYGYTF
14 | TRBV10-3 | CAISVSGQGNTIYF
16 | TRBV11-2 | CATELGGERRNQPQHF
16 | TRBV7-2 | CASSSQGRWYTGELFF
13 | TRBV24-1 | CATSAEPNTEAFF
15 | TRBV27 | CASSLTDRDNTEAFF
15 | TRBV6-5 | CASSYSGREDTEAFF
12 | TRBV29-1 | CSIRDRGYEQYF
12 | TRBV28 | CASSFSGQPQHF
13 | TRBV11-2 | CASSLVLGDGYTF
15 | TRBV29-1 | CSAGTSSGSTDTQYF
16 | TRBV14 | CASSQILAGGYEEQFF
20 | TRBV21-1 | CASSKEGVDRGLFGHNGYTF
20 | TRBV28 | CASSPSGLAESSLTYNEQFF